This is a list of T cell receptor beta chains from one sample in a study of beta chain features in type 1 diabetes. Generated by immunoSEQ multiplex PCR, the TCRdb table keeps only in-frame clones and is missing some. The sample consists of around 160,000 clones, roughly 60% of them appearing once. The material sequenced was naive CD4+ T cells from blood. The receptors shown here come from a man aged 25 to 45 with type 1 diabetes. The CDR3 runs from the conserved cysteine through the conserved F or W. The D gene is left open where the match is weak. Only part of the rows carry a size: once, few, many, or a class if the clone is expanded.

j_gene	v_gene	d_gene	abundance	CDR3nt	CDR3aa
TRBJ2-3	TRBV29-1	TRBD1	-	TGCAGCGTTGCAGGGGGCCACTTGAGCACAGATACGCAGTATTTT	CSVAGGHLSTDTQYF
TRBJ2-1	TRBV29-1	TRBD1	-	TGCAGCGAAGGGGGCGCACCCTACAATGAGCAGTTCTTC	CSEGGAPYNEQFF
TRBJ2-5	TRBV14	-	-	TGTGCCAGCAGCCACTTCCTAGAGACCCAGTACTTC	CASSHFLETQYF
TRBJ2-5	TRBV5-6	TRBD2	-	TGTGCCAGCAGCGGACTAGCGTCAGAGACCCAGTACTTC	CASSGLASETQYF
TRBJ2-6	TRBV19	-	-	TGTGCCAGTAGTATGAGGAGCTCTGGGGCCAACGTCCTGACTTTC	CASSMRSSGANVLTF
TRBJ2-5	TRBV5-1	TRBD1	-	TGCGCCAGCAGCACAGGACAGGGCGCAGAGACCCAGTACTTC	CASSTGQGAETQYF
TRBJ2-3	TRBV5-6	-	-	TGTGCCAGCAGAACCTACAGGGAGAGCACAGATACGCAGTATTTT	CASRTYRESTDTQYF
TRBJ2-3	TRBV10-3	-	few	TGTGCCACCAAGGGGCCGAGGGGACTCCCGAGTGATACGCAGTATTTT	CATKGPRGLPSDTQYF
TRBJ2-1	TRBV7-9	TRBD1	few	TGTGCCAGCAGCTTGACGGGACAGGGGTACAATGAGCAGTTCTTC	CASSLTGQGYNEQFF
TRBJ2-1	TRBV11-2	-	few	TGTGCCAGCAGGCCCGGGATGGGATCATACAATGAGCAGTTCTTC	CASRPGMGSYNEQFF
TRBJ2-1	TRBV11-2	-	-	TGTGCCAGCAGTTCTGGTCCTGGGGAGCAGTTCTTC	CASSSGPGEQFF
TRBJ2-3	TRBV5-1	TRBD2	-	TGCGCCAGCAGCTTGGCCGTAGCGGGAAACACAGATACGCAGTATTTT	CASSLAVAGNTDTQYF
TRBJ2-5	TRBV9	-	-	TGTGCCAGCAGCGTAGGACCGGTAGGGGCAGAGACCCAGTACTTC	CASSVGPVGAETQYF
TRBJ2-5	TRBV7-2	-	-	TGTGCCAGCGGGCCAGGGCGCCAAGAGACCCAGTACTTC	CASGPGRQETQYF
TRBJ2-5	TRBV2	-	-	TGTGCCAGCAGTGATGAGAGTTCACTTCAAGAGACCCAGTACTTC	CASSDESSLQETQYF
TRBJ2-7	TRBV18	-	-	TGTGCCAGCTCACCATCCGCAGGGACCTACGAGCAGTACTTC	CASSPSAGTYEQYF
TRBJ1-1	TRBV18	-	-	TGTGCCAGCTCCCCCGGGGCTGAAGCTTTCTTT	CASSPGAEAFF
TRBJ1-5	TRBV7-2	TRBD1	-	TGTGCCAGCAGATCGGACAGGGCGGGCAATCAGCCCCAGCATTTT	CASRSDRAGNQPQHF
TRBJ2-2	TRBV9	TRBD1	-	TGTGCCAGCAGCGTAGCGACAGGGGCGGGCACCGGGGAGCTGTTTTTT	CASSVATGAGTGELFF
TRBJ2-5	TRBV20-1	-	once	TGCAGTGCTAGGCAGCAAGAGACCCAGTACTTC	CSARQQETQYF
TRBJ2-7	TRBV30	-	once	TGTGCCTGCAAAACCTACGAGCAGTACTTC	CACKTYEQYF
TRBJ2-5	TRBV30	TRBD1	-	TGTGCCTGGAGTTCAGGGACAGGGAGACAAGAGACCCAGTACTTC	CAWSSGTGRQETQYF
TRBJ2-5	TRBV9	-	few	TGTGCCAGCAGCCTCACTACGGCAGGCCAAGAGACCCAGTACTTC	CASSLTTAGQETQYF
TRBJ2-5	TRBV14	TRBD2	-	TGTGCCAGCAGCCAAGATGGGACGGTTAGCGGGGAGACCCAGTACTTC	CASSQDGTVSGETQYF
TRBJ2-1	TRBV18	-	few	TGTGCCAGCTCTTCTCAGAGGGAGCAGTTCTTC	CASSSQREQFF
TRBJ2-6	TRBV7-9	-	-	TGTGCCAGCAGCCCAACGCCAGGGACACTTTCTGGCGTCCTGACTTTC	CASSPTPGTLSGVLTF
TRBJ2-3	TRBV29-1	-	-	TGCAGCGGAAGGACAGACCAGACTTCAGATACGCAGTATTTT	CSGRTDQTSDTQYF
TRBJ2-7	TRBV7-2	-	few	TGTGCCAGCAGCTTACTAAGTCCGAGGGCCTACGAGCAGTACTTC	CASSLLSPRAYEQYF
TRBJ1-1	TRBV9	-	few	TGTGCCAGCAGCGGTAGTATGTTTGGCGGGGTTAGGACTGAAGCTTTCTTT	CASSGSMFGGVRTEAFF
TRBJ1-6	TRBV7-9	-	-	TGTGCCAGCAGCTCCCTCGGCTCCTATAATTCACCCCTCCACTTT	CASSSLGSYNSPLHF
TRBJ2-3	TRBV4-3	-	few	TGCGCCAGCAGCCAAGTCCAGGGCAGGGACACAGATACGCAGTATTTT	CASSQVQGRDTDTQYF
TRBJ2-3	TRBV13	-	-	TGTGCCAGCAGCTTTACGGAGGGCAGAACAGATACGCAGTATTTT	CASSFTEGRTDTQYF
TRBJ1-6	TRBV29-1	TRBD1	-	TGCAGCGTGGGACAGGGAGTAGTGGGTTCACCCCTCCACTTT	CSVGQGVVGSPLHF
TRBJ1-2	TRBV13	-	few	TGTGCCAGCAGCTTAGGCCGGCCGGGCCATGGCTACACCTTC	CASSLGRPGHGYTF
TRBJ1-3	TRBV7-9	-	few	TGTGCCAGCAGTCATTTTAGGGGAAACACCATATATTTT	CASSHFRGNTIYF
TRBJ1-1	TRBV30	TRBD1	-	TGTGCCTGGCTGGGACAGCAGAACACTGAAGCTTTCTTT	CAWLGQQNTEAFF
TRBJ2-1	TRBV7-2	-	-	TGTGCCAGCAGTCCTTCCCTGGCTAGAGAGGAGCAGTTCTTC	CASSPSLAREEQFF
TRBJ2-1	TRBV7-2	-	-	TGTGCCAGCAGCTCCTCCGACGTAGCGCTAAGGCAGTTCTTC	CASSSSDVALRQFF
TRBJ2-5	TRBV19	-	few	TGTGCCAGTAGTACCCAGTACCAAGAGACCCAGTACTTC	CASSTQYQETQYF
TRBJ2-7	TRBV30	TRBD1	-	TGTGCCTGGAGTCCAGCCGGGACAGCCTACGAGCAGTACTTC	CAWSPAGTAYEQYF
TRBJ2-5	TRBV15	-	once	TGTGCCACCAGCAGAGATAAGGGGCTATGGGAGACCCAGTACTTC	CATSRDKGLWETQYF
TRBJ1-5	TRBV25-1	-	-	TGTGCCAGCAGTGAATCCGGAGGAGGCAATCAGCCCCAGCATTTT	CASSESGGGNQPQHF
TRBJ2-7	TRBV25-1	-	-	TGTGCCAGCAGTGAAGTAGGTTCGGGGGAGCAGTACTTC	CASSEVGSGEQYF
TRBJ2-5	TRBV9	-	few	TGTGCCAGCAGCGTCGGGACGGCCCCCGAGACCCAGTACTTC	CASSVGTAPETQYF
TRBJ2-7	TRBV6-5	TRBD2	few	TGTGCCAGCAGTTACTCCCTAGCGGGGGGGAACCACGAGCAGTACTTC	CASSYSLAGGNHEQYF
TRBJ1-1	TRBV11-2	-	-	TGTGCCAGCAGCTTAGAGGGGGCTGAAGCTTTCTTT	CASSLEGAEAFF
TRBJ2-6	TRBV9	-	-	TGTGCCAGCAGCGTAGGCAGGGCTGGGGCCAACGTCCTGACTTTC	CASSVGRAGANVLTF
TRBJ2-7	TRBV29-1	-	few	TGCAGCGTTGAGCGGCTAGCTCTATCCTACGAGCAGTACTTC	CSVERLALSYEQYF